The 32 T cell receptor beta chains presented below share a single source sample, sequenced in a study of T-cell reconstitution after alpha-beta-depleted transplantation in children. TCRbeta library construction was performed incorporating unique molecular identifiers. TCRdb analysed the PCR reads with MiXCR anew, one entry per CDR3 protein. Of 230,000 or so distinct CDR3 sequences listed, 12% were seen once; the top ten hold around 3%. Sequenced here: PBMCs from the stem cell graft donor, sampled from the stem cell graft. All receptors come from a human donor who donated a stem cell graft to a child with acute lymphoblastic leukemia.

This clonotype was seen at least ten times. CDR3 loop: CASTDRGYTEAFF. CDR3 coding DNA: TGTGCCAGCACCGACAGGGGTTACACTGAAGCTTTCTTT. The chain combines TRBV6-5 with TRBJ1-1; 8 nucleotides match TRBD1. V shed 7 bases, J shed 3 bases, and the junction held 4 bases outside the gene matches. The CDR3 sequence is 13 residues long. Germline CDR1 reads MNHEY; CDR2 reads SVGAGI.

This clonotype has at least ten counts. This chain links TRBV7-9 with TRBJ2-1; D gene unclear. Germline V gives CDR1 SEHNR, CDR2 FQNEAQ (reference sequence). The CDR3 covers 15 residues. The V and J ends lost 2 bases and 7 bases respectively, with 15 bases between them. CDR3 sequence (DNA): TGTGCCAGCAGCTTATATCCACAAAGCACTAATGAGCAGTTCTTC. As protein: CASSLYPQSTNEQFF.

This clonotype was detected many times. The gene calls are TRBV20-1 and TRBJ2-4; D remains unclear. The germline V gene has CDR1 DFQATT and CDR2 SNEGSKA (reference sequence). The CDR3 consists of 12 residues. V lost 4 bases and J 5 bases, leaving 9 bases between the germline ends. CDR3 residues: CSAKLSENIQYF. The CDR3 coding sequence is TGCAGTGCTAAGTTATCGGAAAACATTCAGTACTTC.

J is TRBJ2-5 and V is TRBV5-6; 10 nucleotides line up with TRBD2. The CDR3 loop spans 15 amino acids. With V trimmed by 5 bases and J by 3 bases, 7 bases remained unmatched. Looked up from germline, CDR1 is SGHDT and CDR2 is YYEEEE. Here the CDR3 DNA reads TGTGCCAGCAGTTGGGGGCTAGCGGGGGAAGAGACCCAGTACTTC. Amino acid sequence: CASSWGLAGEETQYF.

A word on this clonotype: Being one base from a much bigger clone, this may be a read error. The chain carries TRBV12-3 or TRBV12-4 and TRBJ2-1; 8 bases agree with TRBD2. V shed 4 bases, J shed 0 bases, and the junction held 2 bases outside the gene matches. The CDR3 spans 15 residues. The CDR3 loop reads CASSSGRGSYNEQFF. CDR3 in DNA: TGTGCCAGCAGTTCCGGGAGGGGCTCCTACAATGAGCAGTTCTTC.

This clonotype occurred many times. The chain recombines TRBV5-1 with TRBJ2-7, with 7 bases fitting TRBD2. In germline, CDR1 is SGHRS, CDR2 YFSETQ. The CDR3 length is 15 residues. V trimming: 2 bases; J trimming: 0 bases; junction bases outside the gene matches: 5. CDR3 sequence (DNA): TGCGCCAGCAGCTTCTATACTAGCGACTCCTACGAGCAGTACTTC. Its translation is CASSFYTSDSYEQYF.

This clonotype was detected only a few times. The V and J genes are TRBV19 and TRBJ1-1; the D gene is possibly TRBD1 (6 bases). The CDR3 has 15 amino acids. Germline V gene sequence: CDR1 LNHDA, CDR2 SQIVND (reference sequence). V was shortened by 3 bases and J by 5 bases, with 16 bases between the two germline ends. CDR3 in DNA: TGTGCCAGTAGTATCTATAACAGGGAGTGGACTGAAGCTTTCTTT. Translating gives CASSIYNREWTEAFF.

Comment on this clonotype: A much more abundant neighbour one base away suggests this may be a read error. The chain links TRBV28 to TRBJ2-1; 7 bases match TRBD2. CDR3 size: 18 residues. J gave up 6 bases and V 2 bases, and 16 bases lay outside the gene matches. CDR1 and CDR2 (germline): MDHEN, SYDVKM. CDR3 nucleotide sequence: TGTGCCAGCAGTTTAGAGGGGATAAGCGGGGAGGGCAGCAATGAGCAGTTCTTC. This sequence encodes CASSLEGISGEGSNEQFF.

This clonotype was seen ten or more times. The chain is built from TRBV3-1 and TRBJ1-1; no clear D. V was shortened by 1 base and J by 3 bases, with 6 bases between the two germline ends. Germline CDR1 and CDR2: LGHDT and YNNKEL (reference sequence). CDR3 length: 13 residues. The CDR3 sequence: CASSQGQHTEAFF. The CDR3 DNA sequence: TGTGCCAGCAGCCAAGGCCAGCACACTGAAGCTTTCTTT.

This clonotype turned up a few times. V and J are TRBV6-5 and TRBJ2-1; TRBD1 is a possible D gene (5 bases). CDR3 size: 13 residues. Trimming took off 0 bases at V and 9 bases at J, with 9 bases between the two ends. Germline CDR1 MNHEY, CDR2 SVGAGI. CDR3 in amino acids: CASSYSRVVEQFF. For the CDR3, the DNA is TGTGCCAGCAGTTACTCCAGGGTAGTTGAGCAGTTCTTC.

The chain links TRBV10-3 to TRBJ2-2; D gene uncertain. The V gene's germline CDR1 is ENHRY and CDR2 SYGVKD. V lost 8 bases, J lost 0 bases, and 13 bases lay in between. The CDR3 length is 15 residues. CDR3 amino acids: CAILQDGANTGELFF. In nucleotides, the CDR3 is TGTGCCATCCTCCAAGACGGAGCGAACACCGGGGAGCTGTTTTTT.

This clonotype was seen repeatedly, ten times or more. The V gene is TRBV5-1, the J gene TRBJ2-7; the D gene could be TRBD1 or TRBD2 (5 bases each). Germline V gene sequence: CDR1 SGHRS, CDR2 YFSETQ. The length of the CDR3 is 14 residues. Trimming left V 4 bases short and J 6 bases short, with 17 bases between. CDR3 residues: CASSEKFGGFEQYF. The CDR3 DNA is TGCGCCAGCAGCGAGAAATTTGGGGGATTCGAGCAGTACTTC.

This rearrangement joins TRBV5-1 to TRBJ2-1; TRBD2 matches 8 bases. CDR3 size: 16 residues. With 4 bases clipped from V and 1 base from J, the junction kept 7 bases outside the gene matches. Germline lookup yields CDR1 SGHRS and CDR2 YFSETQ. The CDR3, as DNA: TGCGCCAGCAGCGGAGAAGCGGGAGTATCCTACAATGAGCAGTTCTTC. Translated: CASSGEAGVSYNEQFF.

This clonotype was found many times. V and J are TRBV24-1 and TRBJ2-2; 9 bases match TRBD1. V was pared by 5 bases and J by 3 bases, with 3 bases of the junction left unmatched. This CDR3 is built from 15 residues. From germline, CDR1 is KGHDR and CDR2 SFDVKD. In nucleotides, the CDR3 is TGTGCCACCAGTGGGACAGGGGCGTACACCGGGGAGCTGTTTTTT. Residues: CATSGTGAYTGELFF.

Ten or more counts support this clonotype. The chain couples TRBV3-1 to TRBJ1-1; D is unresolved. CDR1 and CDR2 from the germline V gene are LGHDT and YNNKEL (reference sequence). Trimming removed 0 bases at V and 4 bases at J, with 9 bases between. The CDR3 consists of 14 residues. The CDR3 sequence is CASSQERESTEAFF. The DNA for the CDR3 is TGTGCCAGCAGCCAAGAAAGGGAGAGCACTGAAGCTTTCTTT.

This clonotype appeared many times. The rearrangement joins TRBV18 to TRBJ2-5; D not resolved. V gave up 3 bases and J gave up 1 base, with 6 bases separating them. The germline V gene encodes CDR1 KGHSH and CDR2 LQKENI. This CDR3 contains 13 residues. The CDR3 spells CASSPAPQETQYF. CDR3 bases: TGTGCCAGCTCACCGGCGCCCCAAGAGACCCAGTACTTC.

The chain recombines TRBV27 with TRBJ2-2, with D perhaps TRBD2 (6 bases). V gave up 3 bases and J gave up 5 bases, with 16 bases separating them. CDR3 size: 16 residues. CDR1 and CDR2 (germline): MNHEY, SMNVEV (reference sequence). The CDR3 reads CASSFPFGGRTGELFF. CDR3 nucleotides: TGTGCCAGCAGTTTTCCCTTCGGGGGACGGACCGGGGAGCTGTTTTTT.

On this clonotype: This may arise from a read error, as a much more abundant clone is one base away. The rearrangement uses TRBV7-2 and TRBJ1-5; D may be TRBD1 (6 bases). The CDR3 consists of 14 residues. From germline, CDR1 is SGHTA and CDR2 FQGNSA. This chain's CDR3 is CARSWGGGFQPQHF. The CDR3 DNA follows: TGTGCCAGAAGCTGGGGAGGGGGTTTTCAGCCCCAGCATTTT.

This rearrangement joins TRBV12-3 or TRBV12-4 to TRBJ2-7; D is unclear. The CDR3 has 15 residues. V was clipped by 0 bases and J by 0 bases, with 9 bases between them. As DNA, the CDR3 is TGTGCCAGCAGTTTAGCCCCCAGCTACTCCTACGAGCAGTACTTC. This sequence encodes CASSLAPSYSYEQYF.

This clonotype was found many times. For the CDR3, the DNA is TGTGCCATCAGTGAGCGCGCAGGGGGCGCTTCTGGAAACACCATATATTTT. It translates to CAISERAGGASGNTIYF. The chain is built from TRBV10-3 and TRBJ1-3; 8 positions match TRBD1. Germline assignment: CDR1 ENHRY and CDR2 SYGVKD. V was pared by 2 bases and J by 1 base, with 7 bases of the junction left unmatched. The CDR3 loop spans 17 amino acids.

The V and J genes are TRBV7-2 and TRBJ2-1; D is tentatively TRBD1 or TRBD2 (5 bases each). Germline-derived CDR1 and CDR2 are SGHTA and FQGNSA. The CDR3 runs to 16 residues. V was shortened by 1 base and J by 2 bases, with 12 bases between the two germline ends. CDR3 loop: CASSLGGSNTYNEQFF. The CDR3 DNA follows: TGTGCCAGCAGCTTAGGGGGGAGTAACACCTACAATGAGCAGTTCTTC.

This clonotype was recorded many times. For the CDR3, the DNA is TGTGCCAGCAGTGTTCTTACAGGGTTGGGCGAGCAGTACTTC. Its translation: CASSVLTGLGEQYF. V and J are TRBV6-1 and TRBJ2-7; tentative D call: TRBD1 (6 bases). The CDR3 covers 14 residues. Germline V gene lookup returns CDR1 MNHNS and CDR2 SASEGT. With 4 bases removed from V and 6 bases from J, the gap between germline ends came to 16 bases.

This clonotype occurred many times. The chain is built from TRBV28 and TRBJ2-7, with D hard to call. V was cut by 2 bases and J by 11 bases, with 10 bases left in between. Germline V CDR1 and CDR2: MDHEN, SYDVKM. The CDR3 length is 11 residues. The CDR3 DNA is TGTGCCAGCAGTTTAAGTGGTACGGAGTACTTC. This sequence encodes CASSLSGTEYF.

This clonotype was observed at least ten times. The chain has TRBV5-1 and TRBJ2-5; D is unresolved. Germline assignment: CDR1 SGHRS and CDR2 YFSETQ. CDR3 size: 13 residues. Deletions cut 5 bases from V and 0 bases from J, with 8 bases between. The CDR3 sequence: CASRTLYQETQYF. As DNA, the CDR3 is TGCGCCAGCAGAACATTGTACCAAGAGACCCAGTACTTC.

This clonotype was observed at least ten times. The CDR3 protein is CASSGGGSYNSPLHF. DNA of the CDR3: TGTGCCAGCTCCGGAGGTGGATCCTATAATTCACCCCTCCACTTT. The genes are TRBV28 and TRBJ1-6; D remains unclear. Germline loops: CDR1 MDHEN, CDR2 SYDVKM. The V gene lost 8 bases and the J gene lost 1 base, with 12 bases spanning the gap. This CDR3 has 15 amino acids.

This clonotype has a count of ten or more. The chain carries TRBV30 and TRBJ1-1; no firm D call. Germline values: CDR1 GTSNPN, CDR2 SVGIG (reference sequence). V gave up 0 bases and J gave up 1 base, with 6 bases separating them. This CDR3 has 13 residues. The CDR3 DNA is TGTGCCTGGAGTGTCGGGGAGAACACTGAAGCTTTCTTT. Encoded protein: CAWSVGENTEAFF.

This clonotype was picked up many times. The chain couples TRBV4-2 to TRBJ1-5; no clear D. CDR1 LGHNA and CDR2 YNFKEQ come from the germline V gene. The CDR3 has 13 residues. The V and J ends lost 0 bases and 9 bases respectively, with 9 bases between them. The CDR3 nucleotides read TGTGCCAGCAGCCAAGATCGAATTGGGCCCCAGCATTTT. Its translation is CASSQDRIGPQHF.

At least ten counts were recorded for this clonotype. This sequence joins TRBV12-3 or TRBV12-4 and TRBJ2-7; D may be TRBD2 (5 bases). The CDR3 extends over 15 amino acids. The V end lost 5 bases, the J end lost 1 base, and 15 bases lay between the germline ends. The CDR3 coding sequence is TGTGCCAGCAGTCCCCAGCGGACGATGTCCTACGAGCAGTACTTC. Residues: CASSPQRTMSYEQYF.

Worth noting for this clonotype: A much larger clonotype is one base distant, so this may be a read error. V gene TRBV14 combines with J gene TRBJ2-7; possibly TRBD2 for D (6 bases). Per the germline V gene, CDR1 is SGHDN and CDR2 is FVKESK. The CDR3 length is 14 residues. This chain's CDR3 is CASSQVSGRHDQYF. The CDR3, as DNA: TGTGCCAGCAGCCAAGTTTCAGGGAGGCACGACCAGTACTTC.

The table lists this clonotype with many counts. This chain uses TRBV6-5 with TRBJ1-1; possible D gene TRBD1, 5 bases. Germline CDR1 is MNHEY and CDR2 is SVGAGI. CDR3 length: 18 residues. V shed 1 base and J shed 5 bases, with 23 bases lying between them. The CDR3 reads CASSYWGGVSGGRTEAFF. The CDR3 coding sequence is TGTGCCAGCAGTTACTGGGGGGGGGTTTCGGGGGGTAGAACTGAAGCTTTCTTT.

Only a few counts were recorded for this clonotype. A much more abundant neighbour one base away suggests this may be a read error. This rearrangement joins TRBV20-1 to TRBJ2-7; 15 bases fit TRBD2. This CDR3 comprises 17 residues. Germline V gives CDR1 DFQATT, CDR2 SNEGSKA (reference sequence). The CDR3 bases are TGCTGTGCTAGAGACGGACTAGCGGGAGGGCCCTCCTACGAGCAGTACTTC. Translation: CCARDGLAGGPSYEQYF.

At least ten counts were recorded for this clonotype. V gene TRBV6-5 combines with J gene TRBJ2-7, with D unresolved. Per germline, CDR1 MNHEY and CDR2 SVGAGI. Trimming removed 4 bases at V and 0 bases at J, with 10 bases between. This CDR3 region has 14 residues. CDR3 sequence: CASSLGKSSYEQYF. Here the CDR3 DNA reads TGTGCCAGCAGTTTGGGGAAGAGCTCCTACGAGCAGTACTTC.